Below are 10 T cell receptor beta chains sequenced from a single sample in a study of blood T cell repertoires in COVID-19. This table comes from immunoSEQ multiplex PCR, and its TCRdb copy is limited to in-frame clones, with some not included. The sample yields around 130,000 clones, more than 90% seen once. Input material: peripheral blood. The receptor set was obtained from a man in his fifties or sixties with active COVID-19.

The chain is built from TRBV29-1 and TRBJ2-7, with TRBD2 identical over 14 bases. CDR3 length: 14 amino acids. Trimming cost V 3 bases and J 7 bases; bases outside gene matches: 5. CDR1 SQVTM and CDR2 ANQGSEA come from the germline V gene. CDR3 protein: CSVDSGLAGGEQYF. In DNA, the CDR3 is TGCAGCGTTGATAGCGGACTAGCGGGGGGAGAGCAGTACTTC.

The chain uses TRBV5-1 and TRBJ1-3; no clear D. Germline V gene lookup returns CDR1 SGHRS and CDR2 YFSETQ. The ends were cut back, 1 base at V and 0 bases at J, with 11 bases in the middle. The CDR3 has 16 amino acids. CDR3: CASSLSESNSGNTIYF. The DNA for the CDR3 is TGCGCCAGCAGCTTGTCAGAAAGTAACTCTGGAAACACCATATATTTT.

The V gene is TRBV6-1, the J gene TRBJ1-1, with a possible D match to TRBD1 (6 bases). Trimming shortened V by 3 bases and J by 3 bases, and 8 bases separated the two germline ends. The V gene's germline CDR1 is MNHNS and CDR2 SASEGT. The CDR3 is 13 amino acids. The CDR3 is CASSEDRYTEAFF. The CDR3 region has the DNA TGTGCCAGCAGTGAGGACAGATACACTGAAGCTTTCTTT.

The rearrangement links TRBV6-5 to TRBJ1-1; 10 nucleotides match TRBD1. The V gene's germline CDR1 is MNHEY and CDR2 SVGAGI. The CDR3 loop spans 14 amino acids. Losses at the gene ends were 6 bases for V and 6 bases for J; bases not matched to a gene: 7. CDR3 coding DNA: TGTGCCAGCAGGAGAGGGACAGGGGTTGCTGAAGCTTTCTTT. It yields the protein CASRRGTGVAEAFF.

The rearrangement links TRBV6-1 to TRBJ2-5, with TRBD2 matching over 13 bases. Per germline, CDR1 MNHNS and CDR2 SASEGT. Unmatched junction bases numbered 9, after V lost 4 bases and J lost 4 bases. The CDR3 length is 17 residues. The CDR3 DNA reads TGTGCCAGCAGTGTAACTAGCGGGGGGGCCATTGGAGAGACCCAGTACTTC. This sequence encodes CASSVTSGGAIGETQYF.

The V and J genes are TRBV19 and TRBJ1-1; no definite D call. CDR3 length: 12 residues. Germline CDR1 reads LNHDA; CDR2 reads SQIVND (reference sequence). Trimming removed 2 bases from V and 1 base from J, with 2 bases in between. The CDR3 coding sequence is TGTGCCAGTAGTATACAGAACACTGAAGCTTTCTTT. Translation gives CASSIQNTEAFF.

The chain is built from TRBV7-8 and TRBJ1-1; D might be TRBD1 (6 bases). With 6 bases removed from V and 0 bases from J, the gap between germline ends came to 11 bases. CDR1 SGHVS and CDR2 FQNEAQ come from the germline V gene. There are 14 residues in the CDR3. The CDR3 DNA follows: TGTGCCAGCAGGCGGACAGCCATGAACACTGAAGCTTTCTTT. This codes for CASRRTAMNTEAFF.

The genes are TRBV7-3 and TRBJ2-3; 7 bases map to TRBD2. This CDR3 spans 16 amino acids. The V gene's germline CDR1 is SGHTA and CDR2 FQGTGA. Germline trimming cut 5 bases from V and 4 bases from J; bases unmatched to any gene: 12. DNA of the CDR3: TGTGCCAGCAGCCCCCAGGGAGGGAACGGGGCAGATACGCAGTATTTT. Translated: CASSPQGGNGADTQYF.

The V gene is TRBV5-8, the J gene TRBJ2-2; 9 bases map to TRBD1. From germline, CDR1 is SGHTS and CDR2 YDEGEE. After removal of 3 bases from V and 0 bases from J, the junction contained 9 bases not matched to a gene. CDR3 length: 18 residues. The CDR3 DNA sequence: TGTGCCAGCAGCTGGACCGGGACAGGGCTCGCGAACACCGGGGAGCTGTTTTTT. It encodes CASSWTGTGLANTGELFF.

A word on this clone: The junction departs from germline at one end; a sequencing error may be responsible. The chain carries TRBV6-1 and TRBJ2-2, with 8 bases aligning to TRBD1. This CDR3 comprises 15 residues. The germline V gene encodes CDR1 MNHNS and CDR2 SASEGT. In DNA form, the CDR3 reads TGTGCCAGCAGGGAAGACAGGGGGAACACCGGGGAGCTGTTTTTT. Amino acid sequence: CASREDRGNTGELFF.